Below are 24 T cell receptor beta chains sequenced from a single sample in a study of Graves' ophthalmopathy and Graves' hyperthyroidism (dated by TCRdb to between 2017 and 2018). The instrument was an Illumina HiSeq 2000. For repertoire sequencing, the TCR beta CDR3 regions were amplified from RNA transcripts. The first round of RT-PCR was done with HTBI primers and the Qiagen OneStep RT-PCR kit, and was followed by a second round of multiplex PCR, then size selection and purification. TCRdb trimmed public reads at Q25 via fastp, called clones via MiXCR and kept in-frame beta chains. Rows with a matching CDR3 protein are joined into one entry that keeps the most common DNA and genes. The sample data list fewer than 600,000 distinct CDR3 sequences, and approximately 15% of these were observed just once. Around 9.8% of the sample rests with the top ten. The specimen sequenced was blood. The receptors were gathered from a woman in her thirties with Graves' ophthalmopathy. Donor details come from another sample of the same person, matched by shared clones.

In this sample, this clonotype turned up many times. The J gene is TRBJ1-2, the V gene TRBV28; TRBD1 is a possible D gene (6 bases). The CDR3 loop spans 13 amino acids. The ends were cut back, 6 bases at V and 4 bases at J, with 12 bases in the middle. Per germline, CDR1 MDHEN and CDR2 SYDVKM. Written as DNA, the CDR3 is TGTGCCAGCAGGAGACAGGACATCTATGGCTACACCTTC. Its translation: CASRRQDIYGYTF.

This chain uses TRBV19 with TRBJ2-5; D gene unclear. From germline, CDR1 is LNHDA and CDR2 SQIVND (reference sequence). Trimming took 2 bases from V and 2 from J, leaving 9 bases between them. The CDR3 has 14 residues. The chain's CDR3 is CASSILSDQETQYF. The CDR3 DNA follows: TGTGCCAGTAGTATACTGTCAGATCAAGAGACCCAGTACTTC.

The CDR3 nucleotides are TGCGCCAGCAGCTTAGATATAAACACCGGGGAGCTGTTTTTT. Protein sequence: CASSLDINTGELFF. This sequence joins TRBV5-1 and TRBJ2-2; D gene unclear. This CDR3 has 14 residues. Germline V CDR1 and CDR2: SGHRS, YFSETQ. Trimming pared 2 bases from V and 2 bases from J, leaving 7 bases between. Variable domain in full (rest from reference TRBV5-1 and TRBJ2-2): KAGVTQTPRYLIKTRGQQVTLSCSPISGHRSVSWYQQTPGQGLQFLFEYFSETQRNKGNFPGRFSGRQFSNSRSEMNVSTLELGDSALYLCASSLDINTGELFFGEGSRLTVL.

The chain carries TRBV11-3 and TRBJ1-1; D uncertain. Germline loops: CDR1 SGHNT, CDR2 YENEEA. This CDR3 spans 12 amino acids. Deletions cut 4 bases from V and 11 bases from J, with 14 bases between. The CDR3 coding sequence is TGTGCCAGCAGCTCTCGGGCCGCGGTGGCTTTCTTT. Encoded protein: CASSSRAAVAFF.

V is TRBV11-2 and J is TRBJ2-7, with D possibly TRBD2 on 6 matching bases. The CDR3 consists of 16 residues. Trimming pared 5 bases from V and 5 bases from J, leaving 22 bases between. Per the germline V gene, CDR1 is SGHAT and CDR2 is FQNNGV. In DNA, the CDR3 is TGTGCCAGCAGCCCGCTATACGGGGCGGGGATTCACGAGCAGTACTTC. This sequence encodes CASSPLYGAGIHEQYF.

This clonotype came up many times. The rearrangement links TRBV19 to TRBJ1-2; perhaps TRBD1 as D (5 bases). CDR1 LNHDA and CDR2 SQIVND come from the germline V gene (reference sequence). The length of the CDR3 is 19 residues. The V end lost 8 bases, the J end lost 4 bases, and 32 bases lay between the germline ends. The DNA for the CDR3 is TGTGCCAGTGGGAGGGGAGATAGCGCGCTTCTGCCTAACCGCTATGGCTACACCTTC. The encoded protein is CASGRGDSALLPNRYGYTF.

This chain connects TRBV5-1 to TRBJ2-2, with D possibly matching TRBD1 (5 bases). The CDR3 totals 15 residues. Between the trimmed V and J ends, which lost 5 bases and 5 bases, there was a span of 16 bases. The V gene's germline CDR1 is SGHRS and CDR2 YFSETQ. CDR3 protein: CASSSDIPGTGELFF. The DNA for the CDR3 is TGCGCCAGCAGTTCGGACATCCCTGGAACCGGGGAGCTGTTTTTT.

This clonotype was found many times. CDR3 bases: TGTGCCACCAGTGATTTACAGCACGGCGTTGGCTACACCTTC. It yields the protein CATSDLQHGVGYTF. The chain has TRBV24-1 and TRBJ1-2; D unresolved. Germline V gene data show CDR1 as KGHDR and CDR2 as SFDVKD. V was pared by 1 base and J by 7 bases, with 12 bases between. This CDR3 has 14 amino acids.

CDR3 bases: TGTGCCAGCAGTGATTACGGGAAGGCCAATCAGCCCCAGCATTTT. Its protein product is CASSDYGKANQPQHF. The rearrangement uses TRBV2 and TRBJ1-5; D not certain. From germline, CDR1 is SNHLY and CDR2 FYNNEI. The CDR3 contains 15 residues. V was shortened by 3 bases and J by 3 bases, with 12 bases between the two germline ends.

Many counts were recorded for this clonotype. The J gene is TRBJ1-3, the V gene TRBV28; D gene unclear. The CDR3 runs 16 residues. Per germline, CDR1 MDHEN and CDR2 SYDVKM. Trimming took 6 bases from V and 4 from J, leaving 19 bases between them. This CDR3 is CASRGIQRAPGNTIYF. The CDR3 DNA reads as TGTGCCAGCAGGGGTATACAGAGGGCTCCAGGAAACACCATATATTTT.

This clonotype is a singleton in its sample. An end of the junction differs from the germline gene, which may be a read error. The V call is TRBV6-1, the J call TRBJ2-7; D is ambiguous. The CDR3 has 11 residues. Germline CDR1 is MNHNS and CDR2 is SASEGT. CDR3 sequence reads: CASIRPYDQYF. CDR3 DNA sequence: TGTGCCAGCATCCGCCCCTACGATCAGTACTTC.

This clonotype was counted once. It may be a read error: a sequence one base away is much more abundant. CDR3 coding DNA: TGCGGCAGCAGCTCTCAGACAGGGTCAGTCTACACCTTC. Translating it yields CGSSSQTGSVYTF. The chain uses TRBV5-1 and TRBJ1-2; 7 positions agree with TRBD1. Germline-derived CDR1 and CDR2 are SGHRS and YFSETQ. The CDR3 extends over 13 amino acids.

The V call is TRBV2, the J call TRBJ2-7; 8 nucleotides line up with TRBD1. The CDR3 has 14 amino acids. After removal of 5 bases from V and 0 bases from J, the junction contained 3 bases not matched to a gene. Germline CDR1 is SNHLY and CDR2 is FYNNEI. CDR3 sequence: CASSIQGVSYEQYF. Here the CDR3 DNA reads TGTGCCAGCAGTATACAGGGGGTCTCCTACGAGCAGTACTTC.

V is TRBV3-1 and J is TRBJ2-7, with D possibly being TRBD1 (6 bases). There are 16 residues in the CDR3. The V end was cut by 2 bases, the J end by 0 bases, with 14 bases between. Germline lookup yields CDR1 LGHDT and CDR2 YNNKEL (reference sequence). The CDR3 protein is CASSQKGDNPSYEQYF. The CDR3 nucleotides are TGTGCCAGCAGCCAAAAAGGGGACAACCCCTCCTACGAGCAGTACTTC.

J is TRBJ2-2 and V is TRBV27; D is uncertain. The length of the CDR3 is 15 residues. The V gene lost 7 bases and the J gene lost 0 bases, with 12 bases spanning the gap. Germline V gene lookup returns CDR1 MNHEY and CDR2 SMNVEV (reference sequence). CDR3 sequence reads: CASKILLANTGELFF. DNA of the CDR3: TGTGCCAGCAAAATACTGCTCGCGAACACCGGGGAGCTGTTTTTT.

This rearrangement joins TRBV6-1 to TRBJ2-7; 9 nucleotides agree with TRBD1. The germline V gene has CDR1 MNHNS and CDR2 SASEGT. The V and J ends lost 6 bases and 5 bases, in that order; junction bases with no gene match: 8. This CDR3 comprises 14 residues. The CDR3 reads CASSRDREINEQYF. For the CDR3, the DNA is TGTGCCAGCAGCCGGGACAGGGAAATCAACGAGCAGTACTTC.

This chain links TRBV7-9 with TRBJ1-1; D gene unclear. V was shortened by 5 bases and J by 6 bases, with 10 bases between the two germline ends. Per germline, CDR1 SEHNR and CDR2 FQNEAQ (reference sequence). There are 12 residues in the CDR3. The DNA for the CDR3 is TGTGCCAGCAGCCCTCAGAGGTCTGAAGCTTTCTTT. Amino acids: CASSPQRSEAFF.

This clonotype was seen repeatedly, ten times or more. The rearrangement links TRBV5-1 to TRBJ2-7, with 7 nucleotides matching TRBD1. V lost 5 bases and J lost 6; bases outside the gene matches: 17. CDR3 length equals 16 residues. Per germline, CDR1 SGHRS and CDR2 YFSETQ. The CDR3: CASSEKGGAPLREQYF. Here the CDR3 DNA reads TGCGCCAGCAGTGAGAAAGGGGGCGCTCCATTGCGCGAGCAGTACTTC.

In this sample, this clonotype turned up many times. J is TRBJ2-2 and V is TRBV6-1; 7 nucleotides agree with TRBD2. The germline V gene encodes CDR1 MNHNS and CDR2 SASEGT. After removal of 7 bases from V and 2 bases from J, the junction contained 7 bases not matched to a gene. This CDR3 has 15 residues. The chain's CDR3 is CASNPASGNTGELFF. The CDR3 coding sequence is TGTGCCAGCAACCCGGCTAGCGGAAACACCGGGGAGCTGTTTTTT.

Ten or more counts support this clonotype. The chain links TRBV20-1 to TRBJ1-1, with D possibly being TRBD1 (6 bases). This CDR3 is built from 14 residues. Germline V gives CDR1 DFQATT, CDR2 SNEGSKA (reference sequence). V shed 3 bases and J shed 1 base, with 12 bases lying between them. In nucleotides, the CDR3 is TGCAGTGCTAGCCCTCAGGGGCGGAACACTGAAGCTTTCTTT. It specifies CSASPQGRNTEAFF.

This clonotype was counted many times. The chain joins TRBV6-1 to TRBJ2-6; D possibly corresponds to TRBD1 (5 bases). The CDR3 runs 15 residues. Looked up from germline, CDR1 is MNHNS and CDR2 is SASEGT. V was shortened by 6 bases and J by 2 bases, with 11 bases between the two germline ends. CDR3 residues: CASRGQGTGANVLTF. CDR3 sequence (DNA): TGTGCCAGCAGGGGCCAGGGAACTGGGGCCAACGTCCTGACTTTC.

This clonotype was counted at least ten times. CDR3 in amino acids: CASSFGTSKETQYF. The CDR3 DNA reads as TGTGCCAGCAGCTTCGGGACTAGCAAAGAGACCCAGTACTTC. The chain uses TRBV7-2 and TRBJ2-5, with 9 positions matching TRBD2. This CDR3 is 14 amino acids long. CDR1 and CDR2 from the germline V gene are SGHTA and FQGNSA. V shed 3 bases and J 3 bases; nucleotides not matched to a gene: 2. The variable domain in full, completed from reference TRBV7-2 and TRBJ2-5, reads GAGVSQSPSNKVTEKGKDVELRCDPISGHTALYWYRQSLGQGLEFLIYFQGNSAPDKSGLPSDRFSAERTGGSVSTLTIQRTQQEDSAVYLCASSFGTSKETQYFGPGTRLLVL.

This clonotype came up many times. The gene calls are TRBV24-1 and TRBJ1-2; D remains ambiguous. Trimming pared 4 bases from V and 7 bases from J, leaving 21 bases between. Germline CDR1 reads KGHDR; CDR2 reads SFDVKD. The length of the CDR3 is 16 residues. In nucleotides, the CDR3 is TGTGCCACCAGTGACGGGCGGGCCGCCTTCTTGGGTGGCTACACCTTC. Translation: CATSDGRAAFLGGYTF.

This clonotype was seen at least ten times. This sequence joins TRBV20-1 and TRBJ2-5, with 8 bases that match TRBD2. The junction had 7 bases not matched to a gene; V was cut back by 6 bases and J by 4 bases. Germline loops: CDR1 DFQATT, CDR2 SNEGSKA (reference sequence). This CDR3 has 13 amino acids. In DNA form, the CDR3 reads TGCAGTGCGAGAAGACTAGCGAGAGAGACCCAGTACTTC. This gives the protein CSARRLARETQYF.